The 10 T cell receptor beta chains in this list originate from one sample, sequenced in a study of cytomegalovirus exposure and HLA in healthy donors. PCR involved 60 Vbeta and 13 Jbeta primers. Sequenced by immunoSEQ multiplex PCR; TCRdb stores in-frame clones only, minus some. The data show around 220,000 clones, approximately 80% seen once. Sequences were obtained from PBMCs. These TCRs come from a girl aged 5 to 17 in good health and CMV-seronegative.

The chain employs TRBV7-9 and TRBJ2-2; D ambiguous. CDR3 length equals 13 residues. CDR1 is SEHNR, CDR2 FQNEAQ, per germline (reference sequence). V was trimmed by 3 bases and J by 6 bases, leaving 8 bases between them. CDR3 nucleotides: TGTGCCAGCAGCTTGTACGCGGCCGGGGAGCTGTTTTTT. Protein product: CASSLYAAGELFF.

V usage is TRBV18 and J usage is TRBJ1-3; D gene unclear. Deletions cut 2 bases from V and 2 bases from J, with 16 bases between. The CDR3 loop spans 17 amino acids. Germline V CDR1 and CDR2: KGHSH, LQKENI. The CDR3 is CASSPTPTATTGNTIYF. DNA of the CDR3: TGTGCCAGCTCACCAACACCTACAGCTACCACTGGAAACACCATATATTTT.

The chain recombines TRBV2 with TRBJ2-1, with 15 bases that match TRBD2. Trimming cost V 2 bases and J 5 bases; bases outside gene matches: 7. This CDR3 contains 18 residues. Germline V CDR1 and CDR2: SNHLY, FYNNEI. CDR3 nucleotide sequence: TGTGCCAGCAGTGAATCGGGACTAGCGGGAGGCGGGGACAATGAGCAGTTCTTC. It is translated as CASSESGLAGGGDNEQFF. Together with reference TRBV2 and TRBJ2-1, the CDR3 gives the full variable domain: EPEVTQTPSHQVTQMGQEVILRCVPISNHLYFYWYRQILGQKVEFLVSFYNNEISEKSEIFDDQFSVERPDGSNFTLKIRSTKLEDSAMYFCASSESGLAGGGDNEQFFGPGTRLTVL.

In nucleotides, the CDR3 is TGTGCCAGCAGCCCGACCTTAGGGGGCAGGTATGAAAAACTGTTTTTT. Translation: CASSPTLGGRYEKLFF. The chain is built from TRBV9 and TRBJ1-4, with 7 bases matching TRBD1. The germline V gene has CDR1 SGDLS and CDR2 YYNGEE. Trimming took 4 bases from V and 6 from J; bases not matched to a gene: 12. The CDR3 is 16 amino acids.

J is TRBJ2-3 and V is TRBV4-3; TRBD2 matches 13 bases. CDR3 length: 16 amino acids. V was pared by 3 bases and J by 2 bases, with 2 bases of the junction left unmatched. Germline values: CDR1 LGHNA, CDR2 YSLEER. CDR3 sequence: CASSQGLAGLTDTQYF. Here the CDR3 DNA reads TGCGCCAGCAGCCAGGGACTAGCGGGGCTCACAGATACGCAGTATTTT.

The rearrangement joins TRBV4-1 to TRBJ1-4; D remains ambiguous. Germline V gene sequence: CDR1 MGHRA, CDR2 YSYEKL. The germline V and J ends were trimmed by 4 bases and 8 bases, with 17 bases remaining between them. This CDR3 has 15 residues. The CDR3 DNA follows: TGCGCCAGCAGCCCCACCGGGAGGGCACCCGAAAAACTGTTTTTT. Translated, it gives CASSPTGRAPEKLFF.

The CDR3 loop reads CASTRGDEYTGELFF. The DNA for the CDR3 is TGTGCCAGCACCAGGGGCGATGAATACACCGGGGAGCTGTTTTTT. This chain joins TRBV27 and TRBJ2-2; TRBD1 might be the D (6 bases). V gave up 7 bases and J gave up 3 bases, with 15 bases separating them. CDR3 size: 15 residues. The germline V gene encodes CDR1 MNHEY and CDR2 SMNVEV (reference sequence).

CDR3 bases: TGCAGCGCGAACATGGACAGCTCCTACGAGCAGTACTTC. This sequence encodes CSANMDSSYEQYF. J is TRBJ2-7 and V is TRBV29-1, with D perhaps matching TRBD1 (6 bases). Trimming took 7 bases from V and 0 from J, leaving 13 bases between them. Per germline, CDR1 SQVTM and CDR2 ANQGSEA. This CDR3 comprises 13 residues.

This clone was observed a few times. The chain joins TRBV5-1 to TRBJ1-1; 7 bases agree with TRBD1. The germline gives CDR1 SGHRS, CDR2 YFSETQ. The CDR3 consists of 13 residues. V gave up 4 bases and J gave up 5 bases; unmatched junction bases: 5. CDR3 in DNA: TGCGCCAGCAGCCACCCAGGGGGGACTGAAGCTTTCTTT. It encodes CASSHPGGTEAFF. Full variable domain (outside the CDR3, taken from reference TRBV5-1 and TRBJ1-1): KAGVTQTPRYLIKTRGQQVTLSCSPISGHRSVSWYQQTPGQGLQFLFEYFSETQRNKGNFPGRFSGRQFSNSRSEMNVSTLELGDSALYLCASSHPGGTEAFFGQGTRLTVV.

This clone was seen only a few times. The chain has TRBV6-1 and TRBJ1-5; 8 positions match TRBD1. The trim removed 8 bases at V and 7 bases at J, leaving 7 bases unmatched. From germline, CDR1 is MNHNS and CDR2 SASEGT. This CDR3 contains 13 residues. In nucleotides, the CDR3 is TGTGCCAGCCATACAGGGGGAGTGCAGCCCCAGCATTTT. Translating gives CASHTGGVQPQHF.